These 24 T cell receptor beta chains were all obtained from the same sample, sequenced in a study of blood T cell repertoires in COVID-19. The assay was immunoSEQ multiplex PCR, and TCRdb's table has in-frame clones only and misses some. The sample has some 150,000 clones, 65% to 85% seen once. Sequenced sample: PBMCs or T cells enriched from blood (not recorded which). The receptor set was obtained from a woman aged 50 to 60 in a cohort exposed to, infected with or recovered from COVID-19 (not recorded which).

This chain uses TRBV7-2 with TRBJ2-2, with 7 bases matching TRBD1. Germline loops: CDR1 SGHTA, CDR2 FQGNSA. The V segment lost 5 bases and the J segment 6 bases; nucleotides outside the gene matches: 6. CDR3 length equals 14 residues. CDR3 region: CASSRDSYAGELFF. DNA for the CDR3: TGTGCCAGCAGCCGGGACAGCTACGCCGGGGAGCTGTTTTTT.

V usage is TRBV2 and J usage is TRBJ2-4; a possible D gene is TRBD1 (6 bases). V was trimmed by 6 bases and J by 9 bases, leaving 21 bases between them. CDR1 and CDR2 (germline): SNHLY, FYNNEI. The CDR3 is made up of 15 amino acids. CDR3 residues: CASSLIAGEEGIQYF. CDR3 nucleotides: TGTGCCAGCAGCCTTATAGCAGGGGAAGAGGGCATTCAGTACTTC.

This rearrangement joins TRBV9 to TRBJ1-2, with D possibly being TRBD1 (5 bases). CDR1 SGDLS and CDR2 YYNGEE come from the germline V gene. The CDR3 is 15 amino acids. Trimming cost V 4 bases and J 0 bases, with 13 bases left between them. Written as DNA, the CDR3 is TGTGCCAGCAGCCCCTTCGCGGACACTAACTATGGCTACACCTTC. Translated: CASSPFADTNYGYTF.

In regard to this clone: The same CDR3 can be traced to other DNA sequences in this sample. The chain employs TRBV7-2 and TRBJ2-3; D unresolved. The CDR3 is 14 amino acids. The germline V gene encodes CDR1 SGHTA and CDR2 FQGNSA. Trimming took 0 bases from V and 1 from J, leaving 5 bases between them. CDR3: CASSLASGTDTQYF. CDR3 in DNA: TGTGCCAGCAGCTTAGCCAGTGGCACAGATACGCAGTATTTT.

This chain's CDR3 is CASASGGTTDTQYF. As DNA, the CDR3 is TGTGCCAGCGCATCCGGCGGGACGACAGATACGCAGTATTTT. The chain links TRBV18 to TRBJ2-3; D is possibly TRBD2 (6 bases). In germline, CDR1 is KGHSH, CDR2 LQKENI. The CDR3 has 14 amino acids. V was trimmed by 8 bases and J by 3 bases, leaving 15 bases between them.

The chain joins TRBV28 to TRBJ2-2; a weak D match, TRBD1 (6 bases). Germline CDR1 is MDHEN and CDR2 is SYDVKM. Between the trimmed V and J ends, which lost 6 bases and 2 bases, there was a span of 10 bases. There are 14 residues in the CDR3. CDR3 sequence: CASSYRVNTGELFF. CDR3 in DNA: TGTGCCAGCAGCTACAGGGTCAACACCGGGGAGCTGTTTTTT. Combining the CDR3 with reference TRBV28 and TRBJ2-2 gives the whole variable domain DVKVTQSSRYLVKRTGEKVFLECVQDMDHENMFWYRQDPGLGLRLIYFSYDVKMKEKGDIPEGYSVSREKKERFSLILESASTNQTSMYLCASSYRVNTGELFFGEGSRLTVL.

This chain joins TRBV29-1 and TRBJ1-4; TRBD1 matches at 8 bases. J lost 11 bases, V lost 4 bases, and 15 bases had no gene match. CDR3 length: 15 amino acids. CDR1 and CDR2 from the germline V gene are SQVTM and ANQGSEA. CDR3 sequence: CSVGGLGDTGGKLFF. In DNA, the CDR3 is TGCAGCGTTGGGGGTCTCGGAGACACAGGGGGGAAACTGTTTTTT.

This rearrangement joins TRBV20-1 to TRBJ2-7; TRBD1 is a possible D gene (5 bases). The CDR3 is made up of 11 amino acids. The germline V and J ends were trimmed by 6 bases and 5 bases, with 11 bases remaining between them. CDR1 is DFQATT, CDR2 SNEGSKA, per germline (reference sequence). The CDR3 region has the DNA TGCAGTGCCCAACAGGTGAACGAGCAGTACTTC. It yields the protein CSAQQVNEQYF.

This chain links TRBV21-1 with TRBJ2-7; the D call of TRBD1 is as the table states it, not checked on the DNA. TRBV21-1 is a recognized pseudogene. The CDR3 loop spans 17 amino acids. CDR3 DNA sequence: TGTGCCAGCAGCGCCCCTATCCGGACAGGCTGTACCTACGAGCAGTACTTC. Protein sequence: CASSAPIRTGCTYEQYF.

This clone appeared a single time. CDR3 sequence: CATQRNTGVIYEQYF. CDR3 nucleotides: TGTGCCACCCAGAGGAATACAGGGGTCATATACGAGCAGTACTTC. The genes are TRBV7-2 and TRBJ2-7; 7 bases agree with TRBD1. Germline trimming cut 10 bases from V and 4 bases from J; bases unmatched to any gene: 16. Per germline, CDR1 SGHTA and CDR2 FQGNSA. The CDR3 contains 15 residues.

The CDR3 nucleotides are TGTGCCAGCAGTCCCGCGGGGACAGGGGGTCTCCACGAGCAGTACTTC. Its protein product is CASSPAGTGGLHEQYF. The chain carries TRBV6-6 and TRBJ2-7; TRBD1 agrees at 11 bases. This CDR3 is built from 16 residues. Germline CDR1 reads MNHNY; CDR2 reads SVGAGI (reference sequence). V lost 5 bases, J lost 5 bases, and 11 bases stayed unmatched.

CDR3 nucleotides: TGTGCCAGCAGCGCAGACCCGGGACAGGTGTCCGGGGAGCTGTTTTTT. It codes for CASSADPGQVSGELFF. The rearrangement links TRBV7-9 to TRBJ2-2; the match to TRBD1 covers 8 bases. V lost 5 bases to trimming and J lost 6 bases; unmatched junction nucleotides: 11. CDR1 and CDR2 (germline): SEHNR, FQNEAQ (reference sequence). The CDR3 extends over 16 amino acids.

This sequence joins TRBV5-4 and TRBJ2-5; TRBD2 is a possible D gene (5 bases). V gave up 1 base and J gave up 4 bases, with 17 bases separating them. CDR1 SGHNT and CDR2 YYREEE come from the germline V gene (reference sequence). This CDR3 has 16 residues. The CDR3 spells CASSLPTGPRGETQYF. The CDR3 nucleotides read TGTGCCAGCAGCTTGCCTACCGGGCCCCGGGGAGAGACCCAGTACTTC.

The chain joins TRBV6-2 or TRBV6-3 to TRBJ1-1; D may be TRBD1 (5 bases). Germline V gene lookup returns CDR1 MNHEY and CDR2 SVGEGT. V lost 2 bases, J lost 0 bases, and 13 bases lay in between. CDR3 length equals 16 residues. CDR3 residues: CASSYPGGEMNTEAFF. For the CDR3, the DNA is TGTGCCAGCAGTTACCCCGGGGGGGAGATGAACACTGAAGCTTTCTTT.

The rearrangement uses TRBV19 and TRBJ2-2; 7 nucleotides match TRBD2. The CDR3 is 14 amino acids. Trimming at V came to 1 base and at J to 6 bases, leaving 2 bases not matched to a gene. Germline V CDR1 and CDR2: LNHDA, SQIVND (reference sequence). The CDR3: CASSIGGGAGELFF. The CDR3 bases are TGTGCCAGTAGTATAGGGGGAGGGGCCGGGGAGCTGTTTTTT.

A single count supports this clone. The chain links TRBV19 to TRBJ2-2; 9 bases line up with TRBD1. Germline V gene lookup returns CDR1 LNHDA and CDR2 SQIVND (reference sequence). Trimming at V came to 4 bases and at J to 5 bases, leaving 5 bases not matched to a gene. The CDR3 has 15 amino acids. The CDR3 DNA sequence: TGTGCCAGTAGTACTCGGACAGGGGAAACCGGGGAGCTGTTTTTT. Translating gives CASSTRTGETGELFF.

The J gene is TRBJ2-3, the V gene TRBV11-2; 13 bases align to TRBD2. The junction had 10 bases not matched to a gene; V was cut back by 3 bases and J by 10 bases. The CDR3 is 16 residues long. Per germline, CDR1 SGHAT and CDR2 FQNNGV. The CDR3 DNA follows: TGTGCCAGCAGCTTCTCCGGACTAGCGGGGGAGGGGGCGCAGTATTTT. It yields the protein CASSFSGLAGEGAQYF.

The CDR3 loop is CASSLHLSGQGIYGYTF. CDR3 bases: TGTGCCAGCAGCTTACACCTGTCGGGACAGGGGATATATGGCTACACCTTC. This sequence joins TRBV7-2 and TRBJ1-2, with 10 bases aligning to TRBD1. This CDR3 comprises 17 residues. Per the germline V gene, CDR1 is SGHTA and CDR2 is FQGNSA. The trim removed 2 bases at V and 5 bases at J, leaving 11 bases unmatched.

The J gene is TRBJ2-7, the V gene TRBV18; the D gene is possibly TRBD1 (6 bases). Germline V gene sequence: CDR1 KGHSH, CDR2 LQKENI. This CDR3 contains 15 residues. V was trimmed by 3 bases and J by 0 bases, leaving 12 bases between them. The CDR3 nucleotides are TGTGCCAGCTCACCGGACGGACAGCCCTCCTACGAGCAGTACTTC. Residues: CASSPDGQPSYEQYF.

A few counts support this clone. The chain combines TRBV11-2 with TRBJ1-1; D call uncertain. V was shortened by 4 bases and J by 3 bases, with 9 bases between the two germline ends. CDR3 length: 13 residues. In germline, CDR1 is SGHAT, CDR2 FQNNGV. CDR3 residues: CASSSSRDTEAFF. The CDR3 nucleotides are TGTGCCAGCAGCTCATCACGGGACACTGAAGCTTTCTTT.

CDR3 DNA sequence: TGTGCCAGCAGCTTAGGCGGGGGGGCTCAAGAGACCCAGTACTTC. Residues: CASSLGGGAQETQYF. The genes are TRBV7-2 and TRBJ2-5; the match to TRBD2 covers 9 bases. This CDR3 spans 15 amino acids. V was pared by 1 base and J by 2 bases, with 2 bases of the junction left unmatched. CDR1 is SGHTA, CDR2 FQGNSA, per germline.

This clone occurred once. The chain recombines TRBV5-1 with TRBJ1-1; the D is unclear. CDR1 is SGHRS, CDR2 YFSETQ, per germline. Trimming cost V 0 bases and J 4 bases, with 10 bases left between them. This CDR3 is built from 14 residues. The CDR3, as DNA: TGCGCCAGCAGCTTGGGGGTGGAGTCCACTGAAGCTTTCTTT. This encodes CASSLGVESTEAFF. Looking up the rest from reference TRBV5-1 and TRBJ1-1 gives the full variable domain: KAGVTQTPRYLIKTRGQQVTLSCSPISGHRSVSWYQQTPGQGLQFLFEYFSETQRNKGNFPGRFSGRQFSNSRSEMNVSTLELGDSALYLCASSLGVESTEAFFGQGTRLTVV.

This sequence joins TRBV2 and TRBJ2-7; D might be TRBD1 (6 bases). V lost 9 bases, J lost 3 bases, and 9 bases lay in between. The germline V gene has CDR1 SNHLY and CDR2 FYNNEI. This CDR3 is built from 11 residues. This CDR3 is CASQTGYEQYF. The CDR3 nucleotides read TGTGCCAGTCAGACAGGCTACGAGCAGTACTTC.

The genes are TRBV10-3 and TRBJ1-5, with 7 bases that match TRBD1. This CDR3 has 14 residues. The germline V gene encodes CDR1 ENHRY and CDR2 SYGVKD. The junction had 4 bases not matched to a gene; V was cut back by 5 bases and J by 3 bases. The CDR3 region is CAISSGQYNQPQHF. In DNA, the CDR3 is TGTGCCATCAGTTCGGGACAGTACAATCAGCCCCAGCATTTT.